The next 23 T cell receptor beta chains were all read from a single sample in a study of post-analysis software for immune sequencing data. Whole-study results and caveats: Four or five TRBV segments (TRBV5-6, TRBV5-1 and TRBV20-1 among them) occurred more frequently in patients than in controls.

The authors incorporated unique molecular identifiers into the TCR beta cDNA libraries. One entry per CDR3 protein, called by TCRdb with MiXCR from the PCR reads. The table lists about 430,000 distinct CDR3 sequences, approximately 38% of them singletons. Their cognate antigens are unknown. The source material was blood. Receptors originate from a girl aged 2-10 years with multiple sclerosis.

This chain links TRBV28 with TRBJ1-2, with a tentative D call TRBD1 (5 bases). Trimming removed 10 bases at V and 2 bases at J, with 29 bases between. CDR1 and CDR2 from the germline V gene are MDHEN and SYDVKM. CDR3 size: 18 residues. The CDR3 DNA reads TGTGCCACGCCCGGGGAGAACCCAACCGGGGCAGCAAACTATGGCTACACCTTC. Amino acid sequence: CATPGENPTGAANYGYTF.

This clonotype was counted many times. The gene calls are TRBV7-3 and TRBJ2-7; 8 positions match TRBD1. V dropped 4 bases and J dropped 5; count of bases not matched to a gene: 19. The CDR3 is made up of 18 amino acids. Germline CDR1 is SGHTA and CDR2 is FQGTGA. Here the CDR3 reads CASSSRWGYGTGPHEQYF. Written as DNA, the CDR3 is TGTGCCAGCAGCTCAAGGTGGGGTTACGGGACAGGCCCCCACGAGCAGTACTTC.

This clonotype appeared a single time. An end of the junction does not agree with germline; a read error may underlie this. V is TRBV12-3 or TRBV12-4 and J is TRBJ2-4; D unresolved. The CDR3 is 16 amino acids. The CDR3 protein is CTSSPLSLLAKNIQYF. Written as DNA, the CDR3 is TGTACCAGCAGTCCCTTGTCACTACTAGCCAAAAACATTCAGTACTTC.

The V gene is TRBV5-1, the J gene TRBJ1-2; unclear D gene. With 4 bases removed from V and 4 bases from J, the gap between germline ends came to 11 bases. CDR1 and CDR2 from the germline V gene are SGHRS and YFSETQ. The CDR3 is 13 amino acids. This CDR3 is CASSGGQLYGYTF. The CDR3 DNA reads as TGCGCCAGCAGCGGAGGGCAGCTCTATGGCTACACCTTC.

This clonotype has only a few counts. The chain recombines TRBV6-5 with TRBJ1-4; D perhaps matches TRBD1 (6 bases). The ends were cut back, 2 bases at V and 8 bases at J, with 12 bases in the middle. Per germline, CDR1 MNHEY and CDR2 SVGAGI. This CDR3 is 14 amino acids long. Here the CDR3 reads CASSYGGLGEKLFF. The CDR3 nucleotides read TGTGCCAGCAGTTACGGGGGGCTTGGCGAAAAACTGTTTTTT.

The rearrangement uses TRBV5-6 and TRBJ2-4; 7 nucleotides match TRBD1. Trimming took 5 bases from V and 4 from J; bases not matched to a gene: 6. CDR1 is SGHDT and CDR2 is YYEEEE in the germline V gene. The CDR3 length is 14 residues. The CDR3 here is CASSPQGTKNIQYF. Written as DNA, the CDR3 is TGTGCCAGCAGTCCACAGGGGACGAAAAACATTCAGTACTTC.

The chain uses TRBV5-5 and TRBJ1-1; D might be TRBD1 (5 bases). This CDR3 spans 16 amino acids. Germline V CDR1 and CDR2: SGHKS, YYEKEE (reference sequence). V lost 6 bases and J 0 bases, leaving 18 bases between the germline ends. CDR3 loop: CASTSGRMGMNTEAFF. CDR3 DNA sequence: TGTGCCAGCACCTCGGGACGGATGGGGATGAACACTGAAGCTTTCTTT.

This clonotype came up many times. The chain is built from TRBV12-3 or TRBV12-4 and TRBJ2-5; D is unclear. CDR3 length: 14 amino acids. The germline V and J ends were trimmed by 4 bases and 1 base, with 10 bases remaining between them. The CDR3 sequence: CASSSVRAQETQYF. CDR3 coding DNA: TGTGCCAGCAGTTCGGTGAGAGCCCAAGAGACCCAGTACTTC.

The genes are TRBV7-2 and TRBJ2-5; 12 bases line up with TRBD1. The closer fit of TRBJ2-7 to the DNA end suggests the J call may be wrong. This CDR3 comprises 17 residues. Germline CDR1 and CDR2: SGHTA and FQGNSA. This CDR3 is CASSFPLGTGGKDEQYF. As DNA, the CDR3 is TGTGCCAGCAGCTTCCCCCTCGGGACAGGGGGCAAGGACGAGCAGTACTTC.

The sample holds a few counts of this clonotype. The genes are TRBV20-1 and TRBJ2-3, with D unclear. V lost 3 bases, J lost 4 bases, and 11 bases lay in between. From germline, CDR1 is DFQATT and CDR2 SNEGSKA (reference sequence). This CDR3 comprises 13 residues. CDR3 coding DNA: TGCAGTGCTAGTGGGCGGACCTCAGATACGCAGTATTTT. It translates to CSASGRTSDTQYF.

Only a few counts were recorded for this clonotype. The rearrangement links TRBV7-6 to TRBJ2-5; D not certain. Germline assignment: CDR1 SGHVS and CDR2 FNYEAQ. Trimming removed 3 bases at V and 2 bases at J, with 13 bases between. The CDR3 has 15 amino acids. This CDR3 reads CASSFRALLQETQYF. The CDR3 nucleotides are TGTGCCAGCAGCTTCCGGGCCTTATTGCAAGAGACCCAGTACTTC.

The rearrangement joins TRBV7-9 to TRBJ2-3; 7 nucleotides agree with TRBD2. V dropped 3 bases and J dropped 0; count of bases not matched to a gene: 12. Germline CDR1 and CDR2: SEHNR and FQNEAQ (reference sequence). This CDR3 is built from 18 residues. The CDR3: CASSFPAGALISTDTQYF. The CDR3 DNA follows: TGTGCCAGCAGCTTTCCCGCGGGAGCCCTTATTAGCACAGATACGCAGTATTTT.

The chain links TRBV7-2 to TRBJ2-1; D might be TRBD1 (5 bases). V was clipped by 1 base and J by 5 bases, with 6 bases between them. The CDR3 spans 13 residues. The germline V gene has CDR1 SGHTA and CDR2 FQGNSA. This CDR3 reads CASSLVGHNEQFF. The CDR3 DNA sequence: TGTGCCAGCAGCTTAGTGGGGCACAATGAGCAGTTCTTC. Variable domain in full (rest from reference TRBV7-2 and TRBJ2-1): GAGVSQSPSNKVTEKGKDVELRCDPISGHTALYWYRQSLGQGLEFLIYFQGNSAPDKSGLPSDRFSAERTGGSVSTLTIQRTQQEDSAVYLCASSLVGHNEQFFGPGTRLTVL.

The chain joins TRBV7-2 to TRBJ2-3; 10 nucleotides agree with TRBD2. The CDR3 consists of 17 residues. V trimming: 2 bases; J trimming: 4 bases; junction bases outside the gene matches: 9. Per the germline V gene, CDR1 is SGHTA and CDR2 is FQGNSA. The CDR3 sequence: CASSLSQAGGYPDTQYF. The CDR3 region has the DNA TGTGCCAGCAGCTTAAGTCAAGCGGGAGGGTACCCAGATACGCAGTATTTT.

About this clonotype itself: A much larger clone differs from this one at a single base, so this may be a read error. The gene calls are TRBV29-1 and TRBJ2-4; D perhaps matches TRBD1 (5 bases). From germline, CDR1 is SQVTM and CDR2 ANQGSEA. The CDR3 has 13 residues. The CDR3 here is CSARQRAKNIRYF. The CDR3 DNA reads as TGCAGCGCAAGACAGCGAGCCAAAAACATTCGGTACTTC.

CDR3 in DNA: TGTGCCAGCGGCCCCAGACAGGGGAAGAGGGATACGCAGTATTTT. Translation gives CASGPRQGKRDTQYF. V usage is TRBV6-2 or TRBV6-3 and J usage is TRBJ2-3, with TRBD1 matching over 8 bases. Per the germline V gene, CDR1 is MNHEY and CDR2 is SVGEGT. V lost 8 bases, J lost 6 bases, and 13 bases stayed unmatched. This CDR3 is built from 15 residues.

This chain joins TRBV20-1 and TRBJ2-5, with D hard to call. The CDR3 consists of 12 residues. The germline V and J ends were trimmed by 4 bases and 5 bases, with 11 bases remaining between them. Germline CDR1 is DFQATT and CDR2 is SNEGSKA (reference sequence). The CDR3 sequence: CSAKTNGETQYF. The CDR3 nucleotides read TGCAGTGCTAAGACCAACGGGGAGACCCAGTACTTC.

The chain is built from TRBV29-1 and TRBJ2-2; TRBD1 might be the D (5 bases). Germline CDR1 and CDR2: SQVTM and ANQGSEA. This CDR3 has 13 amino acids. V lost 5 bases and J 3 bases, leaving 10 bases between the germline ends. CDR3 DNA: TGCAGCGTTTGGGTCAGGGACACCGGGGAGCTGTTTTTT. The encoded protein is CSVWVRDTGELFF.

Only a few counts were recorded for this clonotype. The V gene is TRBV7-4, the J gene TRBJ2-1, with 9 bases that match TRBD1. The germline V gene has CDR1 SGHVT and CDR2 SQSDAQ. The CDR3 contains 15 residues. Losses at the gene ends were 4 bases for V and 9 bases for J; bases not matched to a gene: 10. This chain's CDR3 is CASSSRQGERSEQFF. The DNA of the CDR3 is TGTGCCAGCAGCTCCCGACAGGGGGAGAGGAGTGAGCAGTTCTTC.

The chain carries TRBV19 and TRBJ2-3; 8 bases agree with TRBD1. The V segment lost 4 bases and the J segment 4 bases; nucleotides outside the gene matches: 7. The germline V gene has CDR1 LNHDA and CDR2 SQIVND (reference sequence). The CDR3 length is 15 residues. CDR3: CASSTRDRRADTQYF. The CDR3 nucleotides read TGTGCCAGTAGTACTCGGGACAGGCGCGCAGATACGCAGTATTTT.

This clonotype has a count of ten or more. The chain couples TRBV20-1 to TRBJ1-6, with a tentative D call TRBD1 (6 bases). The V end lost 3 bases, the J end lost 8 bases, and 17 bases lay between the germline ends. This CDR3 is built from 15 residues. CDR1 DFQATT and CDR2 SNEGSKA come from the germline V gene (reference sequence). DNA of the CDR3: TGCAGTGCTAGGGGACCCGGGACAAACTATTCACCCCTCCACTTT. Amino acid sequence: CSARGPGTNYSPLHF.

The table lists this clonotype with a few counts. The gene calls are TRBV4-1 and TRBJ2-1; D is perhaps TRBD2 (6 bases). The length of the CDR3 is 17 residues. V was trimmed by 3 bases and J by 8 bases, leaving 23 bases between them. CDR1 MGHRA and CDR2 YSYEKL come from the germline V gene. The CDR3 protein is CASSHDPTSTRSDEQFF. CDR3 bases: TGCGCCAGCAGCCACGACCCTACTAGCACCAGGAGCGATGAGCAGTTCTTC.

The V and J genes are TRBV29-1 and TRBJ1-2; D unresolved. This CDR3 is 15 amino acids long. V dropped 1 base and J dropped 0 bases, with 12 bases sitting between them. Germline V lookup: CDR1 SQVTM, CDR2 ANQGSEA. The CDR3 DNA reads TGCAGCGTTGAAGTGACGCAGCTTACTAACTATGGCTACACCTTC. This encodes CSVEVTQLTNYGYTF.